One and the same sample provided the 2 T cell receptor beta chains below, sequenced in a study of cytomegalovirus exposure and HLA in healthy donors. Both 60 Vbeta primers and 13 Jbeta primers went into the PCR. Clones were sequenced by immunoSEQ multiplex PCR, and TCRdb holds only the in-frame ones, with some missing. Of fewer than 200,000 clones listed, approximately 80% are singletons. The sample comprised PBMCs. The source is a woman in her 30s in good health and CMV-seronegative.

This sequence joins TRBV14 and TRBJ2-7; maybe TRBD2 (5 bases). In germline, CDR1 is SGHDN, CDR2 FVKESK. V was clipped by 3 bases and J by 7 bases, with 10 bases between them. The CDR3 has 12 amino acids. Here the CDR3 reads CASSHRTGEQYF. Written as DNA, the CDR3 is TGTGCCAGCAGCCACCGAACGGGGGAGCAGTACTTC.

This chain joins TRBV7-9 and TRBJ2-1, with 10 bases aligning to TRBD2. The CDR3 has 13 residues. The J segment lost 6 bases and the V segment lost 5 bases, leaving 1 base of the junction unmatched. Per the germline V gene, CDR1 is SEHNR and CDR2 is FQNEAQ (reference sequence). CDR3 DNA sequence: TGTGCCAGCAGCCCTAGCGGGGGCAATGAGCAGTTCTTC. This codes for CASSPSGGNEQFF.